A single T cell receptor beta chain is shown here with its context. Its antigen is not known. Deletions cut 0 bases from V and 0 bases from J, with 10 bases between. Germline CDR1 is SGHDT and CDR2 is YYEEEE. CDR3 length: 16 residues. Clones were sequenced by immunoSEQ multiplex PCR, and TCRdb holds only the in-frame ones, with some missing. The table has about 17,000 clones, 80% seen once. The data derive from a study of OX40 agonist ivuxolimab in advanced cancers. General study points: Blood T cells, both CD4+ and CD8+, expanded clonally by week 6 at 0.1 to 3.0 mg/kg.

The investigators sampled blood at baseline, at cycle 4 day 1, and at cycle 7 day 1. This clonotype was sampled from an adult with an advanced solid tumor such as melanoma, head and neck, liver or kidney cancer. The sample was CD4+ or CD8+ T cells sorted from blood, taken in a trial of the OX40 agonist ivuxolimab. V usage is TRBV5-6 and J usage is TRBJ2-1; the D gene is possibly TRBD2 (5 bases). CDR3: CASSLAAGSSYNEQFF. CDR3 nucleotide sequence: TGTGCCAGCAGCTTGGCGGCGGGTTCCTCCTACAATGAGCAGTTCTTC.